One and the same sample provided the 8 T cell receptor beta chains below, sequenced in a study of beta chain features in type 1 diabetes. The authors reverse transcribed all of the isolated RNA, so sequencing captured expressed TCRB transcripts. Only in-frame clones appear in the TCRdb table, and some are missing; sequencing was by immunoSEQ multiplex PCR. The sample contains around 300,000 clones, roughly 9.6% of which appear only once. The sequencing sample was made of naive CD4+ T cells from blood. These TCRs come from a woman in her 30s in good health.

This clone was found a few times. The chain joins TRBV27 to TRBJ2-7; TRBD2 is a possible D gene (5 bases). The CDR3 has 15 residues. Germline V gene sequence: CDR1 MNHEY, CDR2 SMNVEV (reference sequence). The germline V and J ends were trimmed by 2 bases and 5 bases, with 16 bases remaining between them. The CDR3, as DNA: TGTGCCAGCAGTTTAAGTCGGCTAGCTGCCCACGAGCAGTACTTC. The encoded protein is CASSLSRLAAHEQYF.

In this sample, this clone turned up a few times. The gene calls are TRBV7-3 and TRBJ2-3; D is undetermined. The germline gives CDR1 SGHTA, CDR2 FQGTGA. The V end was cut by 2 bases, the J end by 3 bases, with 6 bases between. This CDR3 has 13 amino acids. The CDR3 region has the DNA TGTGCCAGCAGCTTAGAAGCTACAGATACGCAGTATTTT. Protein: CASSLEATDTQYF.

V is TRBV7-8 and J is TRBJ2-5; 14 positions match TRBD2. The J segment lost 4 bases and the V segment lost 0 bases, leaving 1 base of the junction unmatched. This CDR3 contains 16 residues. CDR1 and CDR2 from the germline V gene are SGHVS and FQNEAQ. The CDR3 DNA reads as TGTGCCAGCAGCTTAGCAGGACTAGCGGGAGGAGAGACCCAGTACTTC. Protein sequence: CASSLAGLAGGETQYF.

This chain uses TRBV5-6 with TRBJ1-1; 7 nucleotides line up with TRBD1. The trim removed 4 bases at V and 2 bases at J, leaving 5 bases unmatched. Germline values: CDR1 SGHDT, CDR2 YYEEEE. The CDR3 spans 14 residues. The CDR3 DNA sequence: TGTGCCAGCAGCCGACAGGGTGTTAACACTGAAGCTTTCTTT. It yields the protein CASSRQGVNTEAFF.

This rearrangement joins TRBV27 to TRBJ2-5, with 8 bases identical to TRBD2. The CDR3 is made up of 15 amino acids. Germline V gene data show CDR1 as MNHEY and CDR2 as SMNVEV (reference sequence). V lost 6 bases and J lost 3; bases outside the gene matches: 9. The CDR3 sequence is CASRRDVAGKETQYF. CDR3 in DNA: TGTGCCAGCAGACGTGACGTAGCGGGAAAAGAGACCCAGTACTTC.

The genes are TRBV29-1 and TRBJ2-2; D might be TRBD2 (6 bases). CDR3 size: 14 residues. V lost 4 bases, J lost 3 bases, and 12 bases lay in between. In germline, CDR1 is SQVTM, CDR2 ANQGSEA. CDR3 nucleotides: TGCAGCGTTGCGGGGGATCGGGACACCGGGGAGCTGTTTTTT. Its protein is CSVAGDRDTGELFF.

In this sample, this clone turned up a few times. The J gene is TRBJ2-1, the V gene TRBV2; 8 bases align to TRBD1. Germline V gene lookup returns CDR1 SNHLY and CDR2 FYNNEI. The CDR3 spans 16 residues. Losses at the gene ends were 3 bases for V and 6 bases for J; bases not matched to a gene: 10. The CDR3 region has the DNA TGTGCCAGCAGTGAGGATGGGACAGGCCTCTCCAATGAGCAGTTCTTC. This sequence encodes CASSEDGTGLSNEQFF.

The CDR3 protein is CASSWALPNRAFF. The CDR3 DNA reads as TGTGCCAGCAGTTGGGCACTCCCCAATCGAGCTTTCTTT. The chain is built from TRBV28 and TRBJ1-1; no definite D call. With 4 bases removed from V and 10 bases from J, the gap between germline ends came to 16 bases. CDR3 size: 13 residues. Germline loops: CDR1 MDHEN, CDR2 SYDVKM.